These 8 T cell receptor beta chains came from one sample sequenced in a study of T cells in Graves' hyperthyroidism and ophthalmopathy. The investigators amplified TCR beta CDR3 regions from RNA transcripts. The TCR CDR3 first-round RT-PCR relied on the HTBI primer set. In TCRdb, the multiplex PCR reads were re-called with MiXCR into one record per CDR3 protein. The sample records around 580,000 distinct CDR3 sequences, around 15% being singletons. Sequenced sample: blood. These receptors all come from a woman between 18 and 29 years old with Graves' hyperthyroidism.

This clonotype was counted ten times or more. The rearrangement uses TRBV28 and TRBJ2-1; TRBD1 aligns across 9 bases. Germline V lookup: CDR1 MDHEN, CDR2 SYDVKM. The V segment lost 3 bases and the J segment 6 bases; nucleotides outside the gene matches: 12. This CDR3 comprises 17 residues. CDR3 DNA sequence: TGTGCCAGCAGTTTTGATTATCCGGGACAGGGCATCAATGAGCAGTTCTTC. Translating it yields CASSFDYPGQGINEQFF. Complete variable domain (other parts from reference TRBV28 and TRBJ2-1): DVKVTQSSRYLVKRTGEKVFLECVQDMDHENMFWYRQDPGLGLRLIYFSYDVKMKEKGDIPEGYSVSREKKERFSLILESASTNQTSMYLCASSFDYPGQGINEQFFGPGTRLTVL.

As to this clonotype: A clone one base away is much larger, so this may be a read error. The rearrangement links TRBV7-3 to TRBJ1-1, with no clear D. CDR1 and CDR2 from the germline V gene are SGHTA and FQGTGA. Trimming stripped 8 bases from V and 3 bases from J, with 19 bases between. CDR3 length: 15 residues. The CDR3 spells CASEGRTRADTEAFF. CDR3 nucleotide sequence: TGTGCCAGCGAAGGTAGAACGAGGGCAGACACTGAAGCTTTCTTT.

In this sample, this clonotype turned up a few times. The chain is built from TRBV6-1 and TRBJ1-4, with D unresolved. CDR3 size: 12 residues. Germline V lookup: CDR1 MNHNS, CDR2 SASEGT. Trimming removed 4 bases from V and 7 bases from J, with 7 bases in between. CDR3 residues: CASSGKVEKLFF. The DNA of the CDR3 is TGTGCCAGCAGTGGAAAGGTTGAAAAACTGTTTTTT.

This clonotype was seen more than once but under ten times. The chain uses TRBV6-5 and TRBJ1-1; no definite D call. In germline, CDR1 is MNHEY, CDR2 SVGAGI. This CDR3 region has 16 residues. Between the trimmed V and J ends, which lost 0 bases and 4 bases, there was a span of 15 bases. The CDR3 DNA reads as TGTGCCAGCAGTTACTCATGGAGCAGCGGAGGCACTGAAGCTTTCTTT. It is translated as CASSYSWSSGGTEAFF.

DNA of the CDR3: TGTGCCACCAGCAGAGATCAGGGTTCCTATGGCTACACCTTC. Translating it yields CATSRDQGSYGYTF. V is TRBV15 and J is TRBJ1-2; perhaps TRBD1 as D (5 bases). Germline CDR1 is LNHNV and CDR2 is YYDKDF (reference sequence). Trimming pared 0 bases from V and 4 bases from J, leaving 9 bases between. The CDR3 sequence is 14 residues long.

Regarding this clonotype: Germline is not matched at one junction end, which may reflect a read error. The genes are TRBV5-1 and TRBJ1-1; D unresolved. This CDR3 spans 14 amino acids. The V gene's germline CDR1 is SGHRS and CDR2 YFSETQ. For the CDR3, the DNA is TGCGCCAGCTGCTTGACTACCATGAACACTGAAGCTTTCTTT. It translates to CASCLTTMNTEAFF.

This clonotype has at least ten counts. The chain couples TRBV7-9 to TRBJ1-1; D gene unclear. Trimming pared 10 bases from V and 1 base from J, leaving 13 bases between. The germline CDR1 and CDR2 sequences are SEHNR and FQNEAQ (reference sequence). This CDR3 has 13 residues. Here the CDR3 DNA reads TGTGCCACCGCCCCGGGGTCGAACACTGAAGCTTTCTTT. Translated: CATAPGSNTEAFF.

This clonotype was recorded at least ten times. This chain uses TRBV3-1 with TRBJ1-2; weak D call: TRBD1 (5 bases). Trimming removed 2 bases at V and 9 bases at J, with 7 bases between. The CDR3 extends over 11 amino acids. Germline CDR1 LGHDT, CDR2 YNNKEL (reference sequence). The CDR3 region has the DNA TGTGCCAGCAGCCAACTGGACAGCTACACCTTC. Protein product: CASSQLDSYTF.